This T cell receptor beta chain was captured in a study of response to subunit inactivated influenza vaccine. TCRdb re-called the RT-PCR reads through MiXCR, storing one row per CDR3 protein. The sample holds around 250,000 distinct CDR3 sequences, approximately 12% seen once. Comments on this clonotype: At one end, the junction sequence differs from germline, possibly due to a read error.

In germline, CDR1 is SSHAT, CDR2 FNYEAQ (reference sequence). The CDR3 runs 16 residues. The J gene is TRBJ2-5, the V gene TRBV7-7, with D tentatively TRBD2 (7 bases). The origin of this receptor is a man aged 45 to 65 who received an inactivated influenza vaccine. Source: non-naive T cells sorted from PBMCs, taken around 15 days before vaccination. CDR3 region: CASSLTKGGGLETQYF. CDR3 sequence (DNA): TGTGCTAGCAGCTTAACGAAGGGGGGGGGCCTAGAGACCCAGTACTTC.